This is a list of T cell receptor beta chains from one sample in a study of OX40 agonist ivuxolimab in advanced cancers. Clones were read by immunoSEQ multiplex PCR, and TCRdb kept only the in-frame ones, dropping some. The table has some 37,000 clones, 82% seen once. Source: CD4+ or CD8+ T cells sorted from blood, taken in a trial of the OX40 agonist ivuxolimab. The receptors stem from an adult with an advanced solid tumor such as melanoma, head and neck, liver or kidney cancer. Each CDR3 is given with its conserved first and last residue. The D gene is left open where the match is weak. The size field is filled for only some rows; it gives once, few, many or a size class.

CDR3: CASSLVTGPLGTEAFF
DNA: TGCGCCAGCAGCTTGGTGACAGGGCCTTTGGGGACTGAAGCTTTCTTT
V: TRBV5-1
J: TRBJ1-1
size: -
D: TRBD1

CDR3: CASSKAHVRGRGRRSGNTIYF
DNA: TGTGCCAGCAGCAAAGCGCACGTCAGGGGGCGAGGTAGGCGCTCTGGAAACACCATATATTTT
V: TRBV21-1
J: TRBJ1-3
size: -
D: -

CDR3: CASSMWTGGKGTDTQYF
DNA: TGTGCCAGCAGCATGTGGACAGGGGGCAAAGGCACAGATACGCAGTATTTT
V: TRBV21-1
J: TRBJ2-3
size: -
D: -

CDR3: CASSLPSTYEQYF
DNA: TGTGCCAGCAGCTTGCCAAGCACCTACGAGCAGTACTTC
V: TRBV7-3
J: TRBJ2-7
size: -
D: -

CDR3: CSVEVPGQSYGYTF
DNA: TGCAGCGTTGAAGTCCCGGGACAGAGCTATGGCTACACCTTC
V: TRBV29-1
J: TRBJ1-2
size: once
D: TRBD1

CDR3: CASSLGSGTNYLKDYGYTF
DNA: TGTGCCAGCAGCTTAGGGTCCGGGACGAACTATTTAAAGGACTATGGCTACACCTTC
V: TRBV5-6
J: TRBJ1-2
size: -
D: -

CDR3: CASSLSSGGGRDTQYF
DNA: TGTGCCAGCAGCCTATCTAGCGGGGGGGGTAGAGATACGCAGTATTTT
V: TRBV11-1
J: TRBJ2-3
size: -
D: TRBD2

CDR3: CASSQQGIDTEAFF
DNA: TGTGCCAGCAGCCAACAGGGGATCGACACTGAAGCTTTCTTT
V: TRBV2
J: TRBJ1-1
size: -
D: TRBD1

CDR3: CASSPPGTKRSGELFF
DNA: TGTGCCAGCAGCCCACCCGGGACTAAAAGGTCCGGGGAGCTGTTTTTT
V: TRBV7-6
J: TRBJ2-2
size: -
D: TRBD2

CDR3: CASSLEGRGGETQYF
DNA: TGTGCCAGCAGCTTAGAGGGCAGGGGGGGGGAGACCCAGTACTTC
V: TRBV11-2
J: TRBJ2-5
size: -
D: -

CDR3: CASSLSPATSGNTIYF
DNA: TGTGCCAGCAGCTTAAGTCCCGCCACGTCTGGAAACACCATATATTTT
V: TRBV7-3
J: TRBJ1-3
size: -
D: -

CDR3: CASSSGQTEKLFF
DNA: TGCGCCAGCAGCAGCGGACAGACCGAAAAACTGTTTTTT
V: TRBV5-1
J: TRBJ1-4
size: -
D: -

CDR3: CASRRLAEPLAKNIQYF
DNA: TGTGCCAGCAGGCGGCTAGCGGAACCTTTAGCCAAAAACATTCAGTACTTC
V: TRBV7-9
J: TRBJ2-4
size: few
D: TRBD2

CDR3: CAWSDQVGTEAFF
DNA: TGTGCCTGGAGCGATCAGGTGGGCACTGAAGCTTTCTTT
V: TRBV30
J: TRBJ1-1
size: -
D: -

CDR3: CASSPRTGQIYTDTQYF
DNA: TGTGCCAGCAGTCCCCGGACAGGGCAGATTTACACAGATACGCAGTATTTT
V: TRBV28
J: TRBJ2-3
size: once
D: TRBD1

CDR3: CASSLTGTSHNEQFF
DNA: TGTGCCAGCAGCTTAACCGGGACTAGCCACAATGAGCAGTTCTTC
V: TRBV5-8
J: TRBJ2-1
size: -
D: TRBD2

CDR3: CASSLLFLSNEQFF
DNA: TGCGCCAGCAGCTTGCTTTTTCTGTCCAATGAGCAGTTCTTC
V: TRBV5-1
J: TRBJ2-1
size: -
D: -

CDR3: CASSPLRVDRSGELFF
DNA: TGTGCCAGCTCACCACTTCGGGTAGATCGGTCCGGGGAGCTGTTTTTT
V: TRBV18
J: TRBJ2-2
size: -
D: -

CDR3: CASSLGTGGAFF
DNA: TGCGCCAGCAGCTTGGGGACAGGGGGAGCTTTCTTT
V: TRBV5-1
J: TRBJ1-1
size: few
D: TRBD1

CDR3: CASSIVKGVTNEKLFF
DNA: TGTGCCAGTAGTATCGTAAAAGGGGTCACTAATGAAAAACTGTTTTTT
V: TRBV19
J: TRBJ1-4
size: -
D: -

CDR3: CASSLDPWGGGELFF
DNA: TGTGCCAGCAGCTTAGACCCCTGGGGGGGCGGGGAGCTGTTTTTT
V: TRBV11-2
J: TRBJ2-2
size: -
D: TRBD2

CDR3: CASSTGPYGYTF
DNA: TGTGCCAGCAGTACGGGACCCTATGGCTACACCTTC
V: TRBV27
J: TRBJ1-2
size: once
D: -

CDR3: CASSHTGGIYNSPLHF
DNA: TGTGCCAGCAGCCATACAGGGGGCATCTATAATTCACCCCTCCACTTT
V: TRBV14
J: TRBJ1-6
size: once
D: TRBD1

CDR3: CASSPFPGAYEQYF
DNA: TGTGCCAGCAGTCCCTTTCCGGGGGCCTACGAGCAGTACTTC
V: TRBV6-5
J: TRBJ2-7
size: few
D: -

CDR3: CAWSEGTAPLHF
DNA: TGTGCCTGGAGTGAAGGTACTGCACCCCTCCACTTT
V: TRBV30
J: TRBJ1-6
size: -
D: -

CDR3: CASSLEGFRGYEQYF
DNA: TGCGCCAGCAGCTTGGAAGGCTTCAGGGGCTACGAGCAGTACTTC
V: TRBV5-1
J: TRBJ2-7
size: -
D: -

CDR3: CASSLGGLLNEQFF
DNA: TGTGCCAGCAGCTTAGGGGGACTCCTAAATGAGCAGTTCTTC
V: TRBV11-3
J: TRBJ2-1
size: -
D: -

CDR3: CASSYGGQLETQYF
DNA: TGTGCCAGCAGTTACGGGGGACAGCTAGAAACCCAGTACTTC
V: TRBV6-6
J: TRBJ2-5
size: few
D: TRBD1

CDR3: CASSVEDRGLRGYTF
DNA: TGTGCCAGCAGCGTAGAGGACAGGGGCCTCAGGGGCTACACCTTC
V: TRBV9
J: TRBJ1-2
size: few
D: TRBD1

CDR3: CASSLSSGETYEQYF
DNA: TGTGCCAGCAGTTTATCTAGCGGGGAGACCTACGAGCAGTACTTC
V: TRBV27
J: TRBJ2-7
size: -
D: TRBD2

CDR3: CAISESRSGTNEKLFF
DNA: TGTGCCATCAGTGAGTCGAGGTCAGGAACTAATGAAAAACTGTTTTTT
V: TRBV10-3
J: TRBJ1-4
size: once
D: -